This TCR beta chain was obtained from a study of OX40 agonist ivuxolimab in advanced cancers. Study-wide context: Patients received the agonistic anti-OX40 (CD134) antibody ivuxolimab. Patients with hepatocellular carcinoma, melanoma, renal cell or head and neck cancer made up the dose-escalation patients.

TCRdb's copy holds only in-frame clones and misses some; the assay was immunoSEQ multiplex PCR. The sample lists tens of thousands of clones, more than 70% occurring once. Trimming cost V 5 bases and J 0 bases, with 11 bases left between them. Germline CDR1 is LNHDA and CDR2 is SQIVND (reference sequence). The CDR3 has 14 residues. The chain couples TRBV19 to TRBJ2-7; D is unresolved. Here the sequenced sample was CD4+ or CD8+ T cells sorted from blood, taken in a trial of the OX40 agonist ivuxolimab. The TCR originated in an adult with an advanced solid tumor such as melanoma, head and neck, liver or kidney cancer. CDR3 coding DNA: TGTGCCAGTAGTGAGACCGGTAGCTCCTACGAGCAGTACTTC. It encodes CASSETGSSYEQYF.